Below are 32 T cell receptor beta chains sequenced from a single sample in a study of blood T cells in healthy people across ages. Then a second PCR, running about 6 to 11 cycles, was carried out with a sample-barcoded 5' primer and a J-beta primer mix. TCRdb re-derived calls from the 5' RACE reads in MiXCR, one entry per CDR3 protein. This table has roughly 1,300,000 distinct CDR3 sequences, 59% appearing once. The sample taken for sequencing was blood. These receptors came from a young man in good health.

J is TRBJ1-2 and V is TRBV25-1; D call uncertain. The CDR3 contains 15 residues. V lost 1 base and J lost 4, with 13 bases in between. Germline V gene sequence: CDR1 MGHDK, CDR2 SYGVNS. The CDR3 coding sequence is TGTGCCAGCAGTGAATGGGATACGACTATCTATGGCTACACCTTC. Residues: CASSEWDTTIYGYTF.

The chain employs TRBV6-6 and TRBJ2-5; 10 nucleotides line up with TRBD1. CDR1 is MNHNY, CDR2 SVGAGI, per germline (reference sequence). This CDR3 has 13 residues. The trim removed 8 bases at V and 11 bases at J, leaving 11 bases unmatched. The DNA of the CDR3 is TGTGCCAGCGGTGGGGGGACAGGGGTTAAGCAGTACTTC. Its translation is CASGGGTGVKQYF.

The gene calls are TRBV3-1 and TRBJ2-7; D is ambiguous. V shed 0 bases and J shed 0 bases, with 9 bases lying between them. Germline values: CDR1 LGHDT, CDR2 YNNKEL (reference sequence). The CDR3 extends over 15 amino acids. The CDR3 spells CASSQDVAFSYEQYF. The DNA of the CDR3 is TGTGCCAGCAGCCAAGATGTGGCTTTCTCCTACGAGCAGTACTTC.

The rearrangement joins TRBV7-2 to TRBJ2-7; 7 bases are shared with TRBD1. The CDR3 contains 14 residues. Germline CDR1 SGHTA, CDR2 FQGNSA. Germline trimming cut 5 bases from V and 2 bases from J; bases unmatched to any gene: 6. CDR3 DNA sequence: TGTGCCAGCAGCCGATGGGACAGCCCCTACGAGCAGTACTTC. Protein sequence: CASSRWDSPYEQYF.

The chain is built from TRBV6-1 and TRBJ2-3; D gene ambiguous. Per germline, CDR1 MNHNS and CDR2 SASEGT. The V end lost 2 bases, the J end lost 7 bases, and 7 bases lay between the germline ends. The CDR3 totals 12 residues. This CDR3 reads CASSERTNTQYF. CDR3 nucleotide sequence: TGTGCCAGCAGTGAACGGACGAATACGCAGTATTTT.

The rearrangement links TRBV7-9 to TRBJ2-7; TRBD1 matches at 7 bases. CDR1 SEHNR and CDR2 FQNEAQ come from the germline V gene (reference sequence). After removal of 6 bases from V and 5 bases from J, the junction contained 4 bases not matched to a gene. This CDR3 has 12 residues. The chain's CDR3 is CASRQTGDEQYF. CDR3 nucleotide sequence: TGTGCCAGCAGACAAACAGGGGACGAGCAGTACTTC.

CDR3 region: CASSQEGDGRTDTQYF. CDR3 nucleotide sequence: TGCGCCAGCAGCCAAGAGGGGGACGGACGCACAGATACGCAGTATTTT. The chain couples TRBV4-1 to TRBJ2-3; D possibly uses TRBD1 or TRBD2 (5 bases each). Trimming cost V 0 bases and J 1 base, with 11 bases left between them. Germline V CDR1 and CDR2: MGHRA, YSYEKL. The length of the CDR3 is 16 residues.

The rearrangement joins TRBV5-1 to TRBJ2-7, with D possibly being TRBD1 or TRBD2 (7 bases each). The CDR3 is made up of 18 amino acids. CDR1 SGHRS and CDR2 YFSETQ come from the germline V gene. V dropped 5 bases and J dropped 7 bases, with 31 bases sitting between them. The CDR3 is CASSRNLGTTGEQGEQYF. CDR3 DNA: TGCGCCAGCAGTCGGAACCTCGGGACTACCGGAGAACAGGGGGAGCAGTACTTC.

This clonotype was seen just once. The chain has TRBV12-3 or TRBV12-4 and TRBJ2-1; 8 bases fit TRBD2. Losses at the gene ends were 6 bases for V and 8 bases for J; bases not matched to a gene: 15. This CDR3 has 16 residues. The CDR3 region has the DNA TGTGCCAGCAGGCCGGTGGGAGCGGGGGTTAACCATGAGCAGTTCTTC. It is translated as CASRPVGAGVNHEQFF.

The J gene is TRBJ1-6, the V gene TRBV13, with TRBD1 identical over 9 bases. This CDR3 spans 16 amino acids. V trimming: 2 bases; J trimming: 9 bases; junction bases outside the gene matches: 8. The germline CDR1 and CDR2 sequences are PRHDT and FYEKMQ (reference sequence). The CDR3 DNA follows: TGTGCCAGCAGCTTATACGCGGGACAGGGCGTTTCACCCCTCCACTTT. It encodes CASSLYAGQGVSPLHF.

For this clonotype: This may be a read error: a much more frequent sequence differs by one nucleotide. J is TRBJ2-7 and V is TRBV6-2 or TRBV6-3, with 7 bases aligning to TRBD1. CDR1 MNHEY and CDR2 SVGEGT come from the germline V gene. CDR3 length: 14 residues. The junction had 7 bases not matched to a gene; V was cut back by 5 bases and J by 3 bases. The CDR3 DNA reads TGTGCCAGCAGTCACCGGGACAGCTTCTACGAGCAGTACTTC. Translated: CASSHRDSFYEQYF.

J is TRBJ2-5 and V is TRBV25-1; D possibly corresponds to TRBD1 (5 bases). Per germline, CDR1 MGHDK and CDR2 SYGVNS. This CDR3 spans 13 amino acids. The germline V and J ends were trimmed by 8 bases and 2 bases, with 12 bases remaining between them. CDR3 DNA: TGTGCCAGCGCTTGGACATCGCAAGAGACCCAGTACTTC. Protein sequence: CASAWTSQETQYF.

V is TRBV20-1 and J is TRBJ1-1; D might be TRBD1 (6 bases). V lost 5 bases and J 8 bases, leaving 15 bases between the germline ends. The CDR3 totals 12 residues. The germline CDR1 and CDR2 sequences are DFQATT and SNEGSKA (reference sequence). CDR3 region: CSARLQGTEAFF. In DNA form, the CDR3 reads TGCAGTGCTCGACTACAGGGAACCGAAGCTTTCTTT.

There are a few counts of this clonotype. The rearrangement joins TRBV20-1 to TRBJ2-5; D is unresolved. Germline V CDR1 and CDR2: DFQATT, SNEGSKA (reference sequence). The CDR3 contains 12 residues. Trimming cost V 2 bases and J 2 bases, with 6 bases left between them. The CDR3 DNA reads TGCAGTGCTAGACGGATGCAAGAGACCCAGTACTTC. Translated: CSARRMQETQYF.

The J gene is TRBJ1-2, the V gene TRBV7-2; D ambiguous. From germline, CDR1 is SGHTA and CDR2 FQGNSA. The CDR3 has 12 amino acids. Trimming took 5 bases from V and 4 from J, leaving 8 bases between them. CDR3: CASSLTLYGYTF. The CDR3 nucleotides are TGTGCCAGCAGCCTGACCCTCTATGGCTACACCTTC.

The chain recombines TRBV4-1 with TRBJ2-7; 12 bases map to TRBD2. The V segment lost 2 bases and the J segment 7 bases; nucleotides outside the gene matches: 12. This CDR3 is 17 amino acids long. From germline, CDR1 is MGHRA and CDR2 YSYEKL. Written as DNA, the CDR3 is TGCGCCAGCAGCCAATCTCCCGGACTAGCGGGAATAAATGAGCAGTACTTC. Amino acids: CASSQSPGLAGINEQYF.

This chain links TRBV7-2 with TRBJ2-1, with 11 bases aligning to TRBD2. The germline gives CDR1 SGHTA, CDR2 FQGNSA. The V segment lost 1 base and the J segment 10 bases; nucleotides outside the gene matches: 6. This CDR3 is built from 15 residues. The CDR3, as DNA: TGTGCCAGCAGCTTAGTAACTAGCGGGGGCCAGGAGCAGTTCTTC. It translates to CASSLVTSGGQEQFF. The whole variable domain, remainder taken from reference TRBV7-2 and TRBJ2-1, is GAGVSQSPSNKVTEKGKDVELRCDPISGHTALYWYRQSLGQGLEFLIYFQGNSAPDKSGLPSDRFSAERTGGSVSTLTIQRTQQEDSAVYLCASSLVTSGGQEQFFGPGTRLTVL.

This clonotype showed up just a few times. CDR3 nucleotides: TGTGCCAGCAAATCCGGGCTCTCGGAAACACCCTACGAGCAGTACTTC. The encoded protein is CASKSGLSETPYEQYF. V is TRBV6-5 and J is TRBJ2-7; D gene unclear. Trimming removed 7 bases at V and 2 bases at J, with 21 bases between. The CDR3 extends over 16 amino acids. The germline V gene encodes CDR1 MNHEY and CDR2 SVGAGI.

The chain is built from TRBV10-2 and TRBJ2-2; tentative D call: TRBD2 (6 bases). CDR1 WSHSY and CDR2 SAAADI come from the germline V gene. With 4 bases removed from V and 0 bases from J, the gap between germline ends came to 9 bases. The CDR3 is 15 residues long. CDR3 region: CASSVLATNTGELFF. In DNA, the CDR3 is TGCGCCAGCAGTGTGCTAGCGACGAACACCGGGGAGCTGTTTTTT.

CDR3 sequence: CASSLAFLEQFF. CDR3 DNA sequence: TGTGCCAGCAGTCTCGCCTTTCTCGAGCAGTTCTTC. V and J are TRBV12-3 or TRBV12-4 and TRBJ2-1; D ambiguous. This CDR3 region has 12 residues. V was trimmed by 5 bases and J by 10 bases, leaving 12 bases between them.

This clonotype came up a few times. V is TRBV15 and J is TRBJ2-1, with TRBD2 matching 10 bases. The CDR3 extends over 16 amino acids. J lost 9 bases, V lost 0 bases, and 8 bases had no gene match. Looked up from germline, CDR1 is LNHNV and CDR2 is YYDKDF (reference sequence). In nucleotides, the CDR3 is TGTGCCACCAGCAGAGAGAGTCTAGCGGGAGAATCTGAGCAGTTCTTC. Translation: CATSRESLAGESEQFF.

This sequence joins TRBV10-1 and TRBJ2-5; D call uncertain. This CDR3 contains 13 residues. Germline values: CDR1 WNHNN, CDR2 SYGVQD (reference sequence). Trimming removed 4 bases from V and 3 bases from J, with 9 bases in between. The CDR3 loop is CASSGLVEETQYF. CDR3 coding DNA: TGCGCCAGCAGTGGGCTCGTGGAAGAGACCCAGTACTTC.

This clonotype was seen at least ten times. The chain recombines TRBV12-3 or TRBV12-4 with TRBJ1-2, with D unclear. Deletions cut 5 bases from V and 2 bases from J, with 6 bases between. The CDR3 has 12 residues. CDR3 in amino acids: CASSPINYGYTF. The CDR3 DNA reads as TGTGCCAGCAGTCCCATAAACTATGGCTACACCTTC.

The chain is built from TRBV20-1 and TRBJ2-1, with unresolved D. V gave up 3 bases and J gave up 12 bases, with 12 bases separating them. Germline V lookup: CDR1 DFQATT, CDR2 SNEGSKA (reference sequence). This CDR3 spans 11 amino acids. The CDR3 reads CSASAAVGQFF. CDR3 DNA sequence: TGCAGTGCTAGTGCGGCGGTAGGGCAGTTCTTC.

The sample holds a few counts of this clonotype. The chain carries TRBV4-1 and TRBJ1-4; a weak D match, TRBD1 (5 bases). CDR3 length equals 16 residues. Trimming pared 0 bases from V and 15 bases from J, leaving 23 bases between. The germline gives CDR1 MGHRA, CDR2 YSYEKL. CDR3 loop: CASSQDDRPGPRGVFF. CDR3 nucleotide sequence: TGCGCCAGCAGCCAAGATGACAGACCGGGGCCCCGTGGGGTGTTTTTT.

This clonotype appeared a few times. The chain uses TRBV11-2 and TRBJ1-1; D call uncertain. Trimming took 4 bases from V and 1 from J, leaving 10 bases between them. Germline CDR1 SGHAT, CDR2 FQNNGV. There are 14 residues in the CDR3. In DNA form, the CDR3 reads TGTGCCAGCAGCTCCCTTGACGGGAACACTGAAGCTTTCTTT. Translation gives CASSSLDGNTEAFF.

There are a few counts of this clonotype. V is TRBV7-9 and J is TRBJ2-1, with TRBD2 matching over 9 bases. The junction had 5 bases not matched to a gene; V was cut back by 5 bases and J by 3 bases. The CDR3 contains 15 residues. CDR1 is SEHNR and CDR2 is FQNEAQ in the germline V gene (reference sequence). CDR3 amino acids: CASSVRGGLYNEQFF. The CDR3 bases are TGTGCCAGCAGCGTGCGGGGGGGCCTCTACAATGAGCAGTTCTTC.

The chain employs TRBV11-3 and TRBJ2-5; D uncertain. V lost 1 base and J 11 bases, leaving 20 bases between the germline ends. Looked up from germline, CDR1 is SGHNT and CDR2 is YENEEA. The CDR3 spans 15 residues. The CDR3 DNA sequence: TGTGCCAGCAGCTTAGTGGTGAGCGCCTACAATGAGCAGTACTTC. Residues: CASSLVVSAYNEQYF.

This clonotype was picked up one time. This chain uses TRBV20-1 with TRBJ2-7; possible D gene TRBD2, 6 bases. The V end lost 2 bases, the J end lost 1 base, and 12 bases lay between the germline ends. From germline, CDR1 is DFQATT and CDR2 SNEGSKA (reference sequence). This CDR3 is 14 amino acids long. The CDR3 here is CSARKAGTSYEQYF. CDR3 DNA sequence: TGCAGTGCTAGAAAGGCGGGAACGTCCTACGAGCAGTACTTC.

This rearrangement joins TRBV6-2 or TRBV6-3 to TRBJ2-3; D is perhaps TRBD2 (6 bases). The CDR3 is 16 amino acids. In germline, CDR1 is MNHEY, CDR2 SVGEGT. Between the trimmed V and J ends, which lost 0 bases and 3 bases, there was a span of 13 bases. CDR3 loop: CASSYSTGVTTDTQYF. For the CDR3, the DNA is TGTGCCAGCAGTTACTCTACGGGAGTGACGACAGATACGCAGTATTTT.

V usage is TRBV4-1 and J usage is TRBJ2-4; 7 bases fit TRBD2. The J segment lost 7 bases and the V segment lost 2 bases, leaving 20 bases of the junction unmatched. Germline CDR1 is MGHRA and CDR2 is YSYEKL. The CDR3 covers 19 residues. The CDR3 is CASSQTVQPRATGGNIQYF. In DNA form, the CDR3 reads TGCGCCAGCAGCCAAACCGTCCAGCCCAGGGCCACCGGGGGGAACATTCAGTACTTC.

The chain combines TRBV27 with TRBJ2-3, with 9 bases identical to TRBD1. This CDR3 region has 17 residues. Germline CDR1 MNHEY, CDR2 SMNVEV (reference sequence). J lost 1 base, V lost 5 bases, and 10 bases had no gene match. The CDR3 coding sequence is TGTGCCAGCAGTATGCTTACAGGGGGCTTTGGCACAGATACGCAGTATTTT. Its protein product is CASSMLTGGFGTDTQYF.